This TCR beta chain was profiled in a study of blood T cell repertoires in COVID-19. Study details: From T cells, B-cell-depleted T cells, or PBMCs came the material, which was cDNA or gDNA.

The data were produced by immunoSEQ multiplex PCR, yet TCRdb's version contains in-frame clones alone and is incomplete. The table records around 180,000 clones, under 85% of them present only once. This CDR3 contains 12 residues. V shed 7 bases and J shed 11 bases, with 17 bases lying between them. The V gene's germline CDR1 is MGHDK and CDR2 SYGVNS. The receptor was isolated from a woman aged 80 or over with acute or convalescent COVID-19. V and J are TRBV25-1 and TRBJ1-1, with D unresolved. The sequenced material came from peripheral blood. The CDR3 coding sequence is TGTGCCAGCACCTCCGTAGGCTCTAGGGCTTTCTTT. Amino acids: CASTSVGSRAFF.